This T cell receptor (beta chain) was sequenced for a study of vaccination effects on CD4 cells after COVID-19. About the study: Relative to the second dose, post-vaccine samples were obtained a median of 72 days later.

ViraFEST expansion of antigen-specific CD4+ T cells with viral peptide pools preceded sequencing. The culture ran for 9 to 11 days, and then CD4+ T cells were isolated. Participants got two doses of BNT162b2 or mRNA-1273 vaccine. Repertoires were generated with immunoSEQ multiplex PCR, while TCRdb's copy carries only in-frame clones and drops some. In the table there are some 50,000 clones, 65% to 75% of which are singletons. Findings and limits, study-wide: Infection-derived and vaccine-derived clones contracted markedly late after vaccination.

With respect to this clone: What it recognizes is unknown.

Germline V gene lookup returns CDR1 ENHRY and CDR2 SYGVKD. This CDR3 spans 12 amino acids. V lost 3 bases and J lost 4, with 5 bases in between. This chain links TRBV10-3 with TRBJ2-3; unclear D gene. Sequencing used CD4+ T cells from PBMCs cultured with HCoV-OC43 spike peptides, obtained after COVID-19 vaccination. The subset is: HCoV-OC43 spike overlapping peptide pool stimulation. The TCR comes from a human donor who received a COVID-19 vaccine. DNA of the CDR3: TGTGCCATCAGTGACCGGGCAGATACGCAGTATTTT. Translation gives CAISDRADTQYF.